These T cell receptor beta chains were read from a single sample in a study of T cells in Graves' hyperthyroidism and ophthalmopathy. TCRdb independently ran MiXCR on the multiplex PCR reads; one entry per CDR3 protein. The table has hundreds of thousands of distinct CDR3 sequences, around 15% seen once. The sequencing sample was made of blood. The receptors here all came from a woman under 40 with Graves' hyperthyroidism. The CDR3 runs from the conserved cysteine through the conserved F or W. A D gene is named only where the DNA matches it firmly. Where a row states a size, it is once, few, many or the class of an expanded clone; other rows omit it.

j_call | d_call | clone_size | v_call | cdr3_nt | cdr3_aa
TRBJ2-1 | NA | many | TRBV20-1 | TGCAGTTGTCGAGCCGGGAGAACAATCTTCTCCTACAATGAGCAGTTCTTC | CSCRAGRTIFSYNEQFF
TRBJ1-1 | NA | many | TRBV5-1 | TGCGCCAGCAGCTTGGACGGACAGATCAACACTGAAGCTTTCTTT | CASSLDGQINTEAFF
TRBJ1-3 | NA | many | TRBV3-1 | TGTGCCAGCAGCAACCGGAGGGCCGAGAACACCATATATTTT | CASSNRRAENTIYF
TRBJ2-7 | TRBD2 | NA | TRBV15 | TGTGCCACCAGCAGGGGACTAGCGAGCGAGCAGTACTTC | CATSRGLASEQYF
TRBJ2-7 | NA | few | TRBV9 | TGTGCCAGCAGCCTCCAGGGATATGGGTACGAGCAGTACTTC | CASSLQGYGYEQYF
TRBJ1-1 | NA | many | TRBV7-2 | TGTGCCAGCAGATCCCTGATCACCAACACTGAAGCTTTCTTT | CASRSLITNTEAFF
TRBJ2-1 | TRBD1 | many | TRBV28 | TGTGCCAGCAGTTTAAAAGGACAGGGTGGGAATGAGCAGTTCTTC | CASSLKGQGGNEQFF
TRBJ2-5 | NA | NA | TRBV19 | TGTGCCAGTAGTATCTCATCCGGGTTCGAAGAGACCCAGTACTTC | CASSISSGFEETQYF
TRBJ1-1 | NA | many | TRBV5-1 | TGCGCCAGCAGCTTGGAACGTACGAACACTGAAGCTTTCTTT | CASSLERTNTEAFF
TRBJ2-1 | NA | NA | TRBV27 | TGTGCCAGCAGCTCCGACAGATTACAGTTCTACAATGAGCAGTTCTTC | CASSSDRLQFYNEQFF
TRBJ2-3 | NA | many | TRBV2 | TGTGCCAGCAGTGTAAGGACTACTAGCACAGATACGCAGTATTTT | CASSVRTTSTDTQYF
TRBJ2-7 | NA | many | TRBV28 | TGTGCCAGCAGCACACCCCATGACGGCTACGAGCAGTACTTC | CASSTPHDGYEQYF
TRBJ2-4 | TRBD1 | NA | TRBV7-9 | TGTGCCAGCAGCTTTCCGGGACAGGGAGGTTCAAACATTCAGTACTTC | CASSFPGQGGSNIQYF
TRBJ2-1 | NA | NA | TRBV7-2 | TGTGCCAGCAGCTCCGTTAGGCGGCGGGACAATGAGCAGTTCTTC | CASSSVRRRDNEQFF
TRBJ2-3 | NA | many | TRBV20-1 | TGCAGTGCCCAATACCGGGACCCCGATACGCAGTATTTT | CSAQYRDPDTQYF
TRBJ2-2 | NA | few | TRBV2 | TGTGCCAGCAGTCTCTGGCTGGTTAGGACCGGGGAGCTGTTTTTT | CASSLWLVRTGELFF
TRBJ2-7 | NA | many | TRBV6-2/TRBV6-3 | TGTGCCAGCAGCCCCGAATGGGTCGAGCAGTACTTC | CASSPEWVEQYF
TRBJ2-7 | NA | NA | TRBV20-1 | TGCAGTGCTAACCCTAGGCGGGTTAGCTCCTACGAGCAGTACTTC | CSANPRRVSSYEQYF
TRBJ2-7 | TRBD1 | NA | TRBV11-3 | TGTGCCAGCAGCTTAGCATTGGCGACAGGGTATCGAGACGAGCAGTACTTC | CASSLALATGYRDEQYF
TRBJ2-3 | TRBD1 | few | TRBV28 | TGTGCCAGCAGTTCCTATGACAGGGGCGGTAGCACAGATACGCAGTATTTT | CASSSYDRGGSTDTQYF
TRBJ1-1 | NA | few | TRBV5-1 | TGCGCCAGCAGCCCGGGTTCCAGAACGAACACTGAAGCTTTCTTT | CASSPGSRTNTEAFF
TRBJ1-2 | TRBD1 | NA | TRBV4-1 | TGCGCCAGCAGCCCGCAGACAGGGGAGGGAGGCTACACCTTC | CASSPQTGEGGYTF
TRBJ1-5 | TRBD1 | NA | TRBV30 | TGTGCCTGGAGTGAGGGACAGGGTCTTCAGCCCCAGCATTTT | CAWSEGQGLQPQHF
TRBJ2-7 | NA | few | TRBV11-3 | TGTGCCAGCAGCTTTTTGGGTCTCTACGAGCAGTACTTC | CASSFLGLYEQYF
TRBJ2-7 | TRBD1 | NA | TRBV27 | TGTGCCAGCAGTCTACGACAGGGCAGGTACTCTCTCTACGAGCAGTACTTC | CASSLRQGRYSLYEQYF
TRBJ1-1 | NA | NA | TRBV27 | TGTGCCAGCAGTTTATCGTCCGGGGACACTGAAGCTTTCTTT | CASSLSSGDTEAFF
TRBJ1-1 | NA | many | TRBV11-3 | TGTGCCAGCAGCTTAACCCGGACGGGGAACACTGAAGCTTTCTTT | CASSLTRTGNTEAFF
TRBJ2-7 | NA | many | TRBV18 | TGTGCCAGCTCACTGGACGTTAACTCCTACGAGCAGTACTTC | CASSLDVNSYEQYF
TRBJ2-3 | NA | many | TRBV11-2 | TGTGCCAGCAGCTTACAACCTTCCCCTAGCACAGATACGCAGTATTTT | CASSLQPSPSTDTQYF
TRBJ1-1 | TRBD1 | many | TRBV29-1 | TGCAGCGTTATACAGGGGGAGAACACTGAAGCTTTCTTT | CSVIQGENTEAFF
TRBJ1-1 | TRBD1 | many | TRBV5-1 | TGCGCCAGCAGCTGGACAGGGGGCGAGAACACTGAAGCTTTCTTT | CASSWTGGENTEAFF
TRBJ1-2 | NA | few | TRBV20-1 | TGCAGTGCTAGAGAATACAGGGAGGATGGCTACACCTTC | CSAREYREDGYTF
TRBJ1-5 | NA | few | TRBV7-8 | TGTGCCAGCAGCTCCCCCTCGCATCAGCCCCAGCATTTT | CASSSPSHQPQHF
TRBJ2-1 | NA | many | TRBV2 | TGTGCCAGCGTCTTCAATGGGGCCTACAATGAGCAGTTCTTC | CASVFNGAYNEQFF
TRBJ2-2 | TRBD1 | few | TRBV19 | TGTGCCAGTAGCCGACTGACAGGGTTCACCGGGGAGCTGTTTTTT | CASSRLTGFTGELFF
TRBJ1-4 | TRBD1 | NA | TRBV5-6 | TGTGCCAGCAGCTTGGCCCGAGACAGGGGACAATATAAGGAAAAACTGTTTTTT | CASSLARDRGQYKEKLFF